The 19 T cell receptor beta chains given below trace back to one sample, sequenced in a study of CD8 T cells in ankylosing spondylitis. Using its own MiXCR run on the 5' RACE reads, TCRdb lists one record per CDR3 protein. The top ten hold 35% to 50% of the sample, which has 25,000 to 35,000 distinct CDR3 sequences, approximately 28% seen once. Input material: synovial fluid, either unsorted or a sorted T cell fraction (not recorded which). Receptors were obtained from a male donor with ankylosing spondylitis.

The chain uses TRBV4-1 and TRBJ1-1; perhaps TRBD1 as D (6 bases). Germline assignment: CDR1 MGHRA and CDR2 YSYEKL. CDR3 size: 14 residues. V was pared by 4 bases and J by 6 bases, with 15 bases between. CDR3 protein: CASSPRGGGSEAFF. CDR3 nucleotides: TGCGCCAGCAGCCCAAGGGGGGGCGGCTCTGAAGCTTTCTTT.

The chain employs TRBV6-1 and TRBJ2-1, with 9 bases aligning to TRBD2. The CDR3 is made up of 12 amino acids. Germline loops: CDR1 MNHNS, CDR2 SASEGT. V was clipped by 8 bases and J by 6 bases; unmatched bases: 2. Written as DNA, the CDR3 is TGTGCCAGCGAGACTAGCGGCAATGAGCAGTTCTTC. Translating it yields CASETSGNEQFF.

This CDR3 reads CASSKDGYGYTF. DNA for the CDR3: TGTGCCAGCAGCAAGGACGGCTATGGCTACACCTTC. The V and J genes are TRBV11-3 and TRBJ1-2; D is ambiguous. Germline-derived CDR1 and CDR2 are SGHNT and YENEEA. Trimming stripped 5 bases from V and 4 bases from J, with 8 bases between. This CDR3 spans 12 amino acids.

This clonotype was seen more than once but under ten times. J is TRBJ2-5 and V is TRBV6-5, with 8 bases that match TRBD2. This CDR3 region has 16 residues. Germline CDR1 and CDR2: MNHEY and SVGAGI. V shed 0 bases and J 2 bases; nucleotides not matched to a gene: 5. CDR3 amino acids: CASSYSPGTSQETQYF. CDR3 nucleotide sequence: TGTGCCAGCAGTTACTCACCCGGGACTAGTCAAGAGACCCAGTACTTC.

The genes are TRBV28 and TRBJ1-5; 9 bases fit TRBD1. The V gene end was trimmed by 3 bases and the J gene end by 6 bases; junction bases not matched to a gene: 6. Germline V lookup: CDR1 MDHEN, CDR2 SYDVKM. CDR3 length equals 15 residues. CDR3 loop: CASSLGQGFRQPQHF. CDR3 DNA: TGTGCCAGCAGTTTGGGACAGGGATTTCGTCAGCCCCAGCATTTT.

This clonotype occurred a few times. This chain connects TRBV24-1 to TRBJ2-1; 9 positions agree with TRBD2. Germline V lookup: CDR1 KGHDR, CDR2 SFDVKD. V was pared by 7 bases and J by 5 bases, with 8 bases of the junction left unmatched. CDR3 length: 15 residues. CDR3 sequence reads: CATSVGLARNNEQFF. CDR3 in DNA: TGTGCCACCAGCGTAGGACTAGCGAGAAACAATGAGCAGTTCTTC.

The table lists this clonotype with a count of one. The chain has TRBV19 and TRBJ1-1; D not resolved. The CDR3 spans 13 residues. CDR1 LNHDA and CDR2 SQIVND come from the germline V gene (reference sequence). V was pared by 7 bases and J by 5 bases, with 14 bases between. The CDR3 here is CASNGEKKTEAFF. CDR3 nucleotide sequence: TGTGCCAGTAATGGGGAGAAGAAGACTGAAGCTTTCTTT.

The chain employs TRBV6-2 or TRBV6-3 and TRBJ2-2; 7 bases are shared with TRBD1. In germline, CDR1 is MNHEY, CDR2 SVGEGT. The junction had 9 bases not matched to a gene; V was cut back by 6 bases and J by 5 bases. The CDR3 has 15 residues. The CDR3 coding sequence is TGTGCCAGCAGCCTGACAGGGAGTCGGACCGGGGAGCTGTTTTTT. Protein: CASSLTGSRTGELFF.

This clonotype turned up a few times. The rearrangement links TRBV27 to TRBJ2-5; D is undetermined. The CDR3 runs 15 residues. The V and J ends lost 6 bases and 4 bases respectively, with 18 bases between them. Looked up from germline, CDR1 is MNHEY and CDR2 is SMNVEV (reference sequence). In nucleotides, the CDR3 is TGTGCCAGCAGAAGTCCCGGACCCGGGCGAGAGACCCAGTACTTC. Translating it yields CASRSPGPGRETQYF.

The J gene is TRBJ1-1, the V gene TRBV7-8; TRBD1 is a possible D gene (6 bases). The V end was cut by 5 bases, the J end by 4 bases, with 17 bases between. The germline CDR1 and CDR2 sequences are SGHVS and FQNEAQ. The CDR3 is 15 residues long. CDR3 loop: CASSPSRGGSTEAFF. For the CDR3, the DNA is TGTGCCAGCAGCCCCTCCCGGGGGGGCAGCACTGAAGCTTTCTTT.

This clonotype was recorded a few times. This chain links TRBV7-8 with TRBJ2-1; D is uncertain. This CDR3 has 13 amino acids. V lost 1 base and J lost 9, with 10 bases in between. Per the germline V gene, CDR1 is SGHVS and CDR2 is FQNEAQ. Here the CDR3 DNA reads TGTGCCAGCAGCTTAGAGACAATAAGTGAGCAGTTCTTC. This codes for CASSLETISEQFF.

The chain links TRBV2 to TRBJ1-4, with a possible D match to TRBD1 (5 bases). This CDR3 is 16 amino acids long. Per germline, CDR1 SNHLY and CDR2 FYNNEI. V was pared by 0 bases and J by 6 bases, with 14 bases between. The CDR3 DNA sequence: TGTGCCAGCAGTGAAGCGTGGCAGGGAATGGATGAAAAACTGTTTTTT. As protein: CASSEAWQGMDEKLFF.

The chain links TRBV5-6 to TRBJ2-7, with D perhaps matching TRBD1 (6 bases). Germline CDR1 is SGHDT and CDR2 is YYEEEE. CDR3 length: 14 residues. Trimming left V 5 bases short and J 3 bases short, with 15 bases between. The CDR3 spells CASSFSTGVYEQYF. CDR3 nucleotides: TGTGCCAGCAGTTTCTCGACAGGAGTCTACGAGCAGTACTTC.

The chain recombines TRBV10-3 with TRBJ2-1; 12 bases align to TRBD2. Germline trimming cut 9 bases from V and 6 bases from J; bases unmatched to any gene: 3. The CDR3 extends over 13 amino acids. Looked up from germline, CDR1 is ENHRY and CDR2 is SYGVKD. As DNA, the CDR3 is TGTGCCATGACTAGCGGGAGCCCCAATGAGCAGTTCTTC. Translated, it gives CAMTSGSPNEQFF.

This chain connects TRBV7-9 to TRBJ1-2, with D unresolved. Germline CDR1 SEHNR, CDR2 FQNEAQ (reference sequence). The CDR3 contains 14 residues. The V gene lost 4 bases and the J gene lost 5 bases, with 14 bases spanning the gap. The CDR3 region has the DNA TGTGCCAGCAGCTCGACGACGGGGTGGTATGGCTACACCTTC. This translates into CASSSTTGWYGYTF.

This clonotype was detected many times. The rearrangement joins TRBV7-6 to TRBJ2-7; TRBD1 agrees at 8 bases. The CDR3 length is 14 residues. Germline V gene data show CDR1 as SGHVS and CDR2 as FNYEAQ. Trimming at V came to 3 bases and at J to 3 bases, leaving 4 bases not matched to a gene. DNA of the CDR3: TGTGCCAGCAGCTTGGGGACAGGACTCTACGAGCAGTACTTC. Its translation: CASSLGTGLYEQYF. The whole variable domain, remainder taken from reference TRBV7-6 and TRBJ2-7, is GAGVSQSPRYKVTKRGQDVALRCDPISGHVSLYWYRQALGQGPEFLTYFNYEAQQDKSGLPNDRFSAERPEGSISTLTIQRTEQRDSAMYRCASSLGTGLYEQYFGPGTRLTVT.

This clonotype was detected ten times or more. This rearrangement joins TRBV14 to TRBJ2-1, with TRBD2 identical over 7 bases. Germline values: CDR1 SGHDN, CDR2 FVKESK. The V gene end was trimmed by 4 bases and the J gene end by 11 bases; junction bases not matched to a gene: 5. The CDR3 totals 12 residues. In DNA form, the CDR3 reads TGTGCCAGCAGCCGGCCGGGACTACAGCAGTTCTTC. Amino acids: CASSRPGLQQFF.

This clonotype showed up many times. The chain joins TRBV4-1 to TRBJ2-7, with 13 bases identical to TRBD2. Looked up from germline, CDR1 is MGHRA and CDR2 is YSYEKL. The junction had 7 bases not matched to a gene; V was cut back by 1 base and J by 4 bases. The CDR3 is 17 residues long. The CDR3 loop reads CASSQGTSGRGFYEQYF. The CDR3 bases are TGCGCCAGCAGCCAAGGAACTAGCGGGAGGGGGTTTTACGAGCAGTACTTC.

This clonotype was counted between two and nine times. The chain recombines TRBV10-3 with TRBJ2-7; 10 positions match TRBD2. V was pared by 5 bases and J by 3 bases, with 19 bases of the junction left unmatched. CDR1 is ENHRY, CDR2 SYGVKD, per germline. This CDR3 has 19 amino acids. In nucleotides, the CDR3 is TGTGCCATCAGTCCCTCCAGGGCTAGCGGGAGACCCTGGGGCTACGAGCAGTACGTC. It specifies CAISPSRASGRPWGYEQYV.